This T cell receptor (beta chain) is drawn from a study of blood T cell repertoires in COVID-19 (dated by TCRdb to 2018 to 2020). With respect to the entire study: The collaborator samples originated in the United States, Italy and Spain and spanned the acute and convalescent phases of COVID-19. The samples were drawn from the first 160 participants of the ongoing ImmuneRACE study and from 1,254 subjects provided by 6 global collaborators. The repertoires were made available in a free public database intended to serve as a resource for research on the immune response to SARS-CoV-2. Deeply sampled blood TCRbeta repertoires from subjects exposed to, actively infected with, or recovered from COVID-19 were included in the dataset. Where available, HLA class I and class II types were obtained from metadata supplied by the sample provider rather than from assay-based typing. Sample metadata almost always included a de-identified subject ID, COVID-19 status, age in years and sex. The material from the prospective study consisted of cDNA or gDNA derived from T cells, B-cell-depleted T cells, or PBMCs.

In the germline V gene (reference sequence), CDR1 corresponds to LNHDA and CDR2 to SQIVND. The junction carries 11 bases between V and J, which are trimmed by 3 bases and 2 bases respectively. From its cysteine to its phenylalanine, the CDR3 spans 14 amino acids. Of all the DNA, just the CDR3 is kept, 42 bases in frame from base 1. The paper as a whole reports these results and caveats: The quantity of clinical and demographic metadata differed by source and by participant and was supplied without curation.

As concerns this clone: Its antigen has not been determined. No qualities accompany the bases; no much larger clone lies one base away.

In Seattle, one collaborating source enrolled patients while the infection was active and tracked those patients longitudinally over the course of disease. Collaborating institutions collected whole blood in K2EDTA tubes following their own protocols. For TCRbeta analysis, collaborators shipped samples as frozen whole blood, isolated PBMCs, or DNA extracted from either of those sample types. TCRbeta CDR3 regions were amplified from genomic DNA by means of the immunoSEQ Assay, a bias-controlled multiplex PCR. The study's processing was this. Within the assay, amplification of reference gene primers was used to estimate how many nucleated cells each sample contained. To quantify the absolute abundance of each unique TCRbeta CDR3 rearrangement, sequence reads were collapsed and filtered. For each sample, productive Simpson clonality was calculated by taking the square root of Simpson's diversity index across productive rearrangements. TCRdb stores this immuneACCESS table with in-frame sequences only. Part of the clones is absent; in the studies checked, under half of the shortfall reflects unresolved V genes, and no reason is known for the rest. For V, J and clone size, that table is used; D and trimming come from the DNA. This sample lists around 57,000 clones; roughly nine tenths were detected once. The ten biggest clones cover roughly a fifth of the sample.

This TCR derives from a woman older than 75 with COVID-19, enrolled during active disease. The sample comprised peripheral blood. The sequence is built from TRBV19 and TRBJ2-7; TRBD1 is perhaps the D gene, given 7 matching bases. The CDR3 reads CASSIQGGPYEQYF. The DNA sequence follows: TGTGCCAGTAGTATTCAGGGGGGCCCCTACGAGCAGTACTTC.